These 14 T cell receptor beta chains share one sample of origin, sequenced in a study of T cell responses to AZD1222 COVID-19 vaccine. Produced via immunoSEQ multiplex PCR; TCRdb's table is partial and in-frame only. Of some 100,000 clones detected, 85% to 90% appear once; the ten largest clones hold under 3%. The sequenced sample was peripheral blood, obtained 28 days after the second AZD1222 dose. The receptors were sampled from an adult who received the AZD1222 COVID-19 vaccine.

The CDR3 DNA is TGTGCCTGGAGCCCGGGGATAGCGGGCTCCTACAATGAGCAGTTCTTC. Residues: CAWSPGIAGSYNEQFF. The gene calls are TRBV30 and TRBJ2-1; 7 positions match TRBD2. The CDR3 contains 16 residues. CDR1 and CDR2 (germline): GTSNPN, SVGIG (reference sequence). V was pared by 3 bases and J by 0 bases, with 8 bases of the junction left unmatched.

This rearrangement joins TRBV5-6 to TRBJ1-5; 8 bases align to TRBD1. Per germline, CDR1 SGHDT and CDR2 YYEEEE. This CDR3 has 14 residues. J was trimmed by 7 bases and V by 4 bases; bases with no gene match: 7. Here the CDR3 DNA reads TGTGCCAGCAGCACGACAGGGGTTGAACAGCCCCAGCATTTT. Amino acid sequence: CASSTTGVEQPQHF.

This sequence joins TRBV12-5 and TRBJ2-1, with D tentatively TRBD2 (5 bases). Trimming shortened V by 1 base and J by 6 bases, and 16 bases separated the two germline ends. Germline V lookup: CDR1 LGHNT, CDR2 FRNRAP. The CDR3 covers 16 residues. The CDR3: CASGLGSVLARNEQFF. The CDR3 DNA reads TGTGCTAGTGGTTTGGGTTCCGTTTTAGCGCGCAATGAGCAGTTCTTC.

The V and J genes are TRBV6-5 and TRBJ2-3; D not certain. Germline values: CDR1 MNHEY, CDR2 SVGAGI. CDR3 length: 13 amino acids. V lost 7 bases and J 2 bases, leaving 10 bases between the germline ends. CDR3 protein: CASMTGNTDTQYF. The DNA for the CDR3 is TGTGCCAGCATGACTGGAAACACAGATACGCAGTATTTT.

The rearrangement links TRBV6-5 to TRBJ2-1, with TRBD2 identical over 9 bases. The CDR3 contains 15 residues. V lost 2 bases to trimming and J lost 7 bases; unmatched junction nucleotides: 6. Germline-derived CDR1 and CDR2 are MNHEY and SVGAGI. Here the CDR3 reads CASSYRGRAGNEQFF. DNA for the CDR3: TGTGCCAGCAGTTACCGCGGGAGGGCAGGGAATGAGCAGTTCTTC.

The V call is TRBV7-8, the J call TRBJ2-3; 11 bases are shared with TRBD2. CDR3 length equals 17 residues. V shed 5 bases, J shed 4 bases, and the junction held 11 bases outside the gene matches. CDR1 is SGHVS and CDR2 is FQNEAQ in the germline V gene. The CDR3 loop reads CASSPPLRLAGSDTQYF. DNA of the CDR3: TGTGCCAGCAGCCCGCCCCTACGACTAGCGGGGTCAGATACGCAGTATTTT.

The chain uses TRBV5-1 and TRBJ2-7; D gene ambiguous. V gave up 5 bases and J gave up 7 bases, with 22 bases separating them. The germline V gene encodes CDR1 SGHRS and CDR2 YFSETQ. The CDR3 consists of 15 residues. The CDR3 DNA sequence: TGCGCCAGCAGGACGTCGGACGTTTCCTCGGAAGAGCAGTACTTC. Amino acid sequence: CASRTSDVSSEEQYF.

The chain is built from TRBV18 and TRBJ1-2, with D maybe TRBD1 (5 bases). The CDR3 extends over 14 amino acids. V gave up 4 bases and J gave up 3 bases, with 12 bases separating them. Germline-derived CDR1 and CDR2 are KGHSH and LQKENI. The CDR3 nucleotides are TGTGCCAGCTCACTACCGACCAGGGACTATGGCTACACCTTC. This sequence encodes CASSLPTRDYGYTF.

The rearrangement uses TRBV2 and TRBJ2-1; 8 bases agree with TRBD1. Unmatched junction bases numbered 11, after V lost 6 bases and J lost 7 bases. There are 15 residues in the CDR3. Germline V gene lookup returns CDR1 SNHLY and CDR2 FYNNEI. The CDR3 region is CASRSTTGAWNEQFF. CDR3 bases: TGTGCCAGCAGATCGACGACAGGGGCTTGGAATGAGCAGTTCTTC. Together with reference TRBV2 and TRBJ2-1, the CDR3 gives the full variable domain: EPEVTQTPSHQVTQMGQEVILRCVPISNHLYFYWYRQILGQKVEFLVSFYNNEISEKSEIFDDQFSVERPDGSNFTLKIRSTKLEDSAMYFCASRSTTGAWNEQFFGPGTRLTVL.

The chain combines TRBV7-9 with TRBJ1-1; tentatively, D is TRBD1 (5 bases). CDR1 is SEHNR, CDR2 FQNEAQ, per germline (reference sequence). The ends were cut back, 1 base at V and 6 bases at J, with 9 bases in the middle. The CDR3 sequence is 13 residues long. The CDR3 coding sequence is TGTGCCAGCAGCTTAGGGAGGGGTTCTGAAGCTTTCTTT. Its translation: CASSLGRGSEAFF.

The chain carries TRBV11-1 and TRBJ2-7; the D gene is possibly TRBD1 (6 bases). Germline V CDR1 and CDR2: SGHAT, FQDESV (reference sequence). V was clipped by 2 bases and J by 0 bases, with 11 bases between them. The CDR3 sequence is 15 residues long. CDR3 amino acids: CASSLTGKGSYEQYF. CDR3 in DNA: TGTGCCAGCAGCTTAACAGGGAAGGGCTCCTACGAGCAGTACTTC. Filled out from reference TRBV11-1 and TRBJ2-7, the complete variable domain reads EAEVAQSPRYKITEKSQAVAFWCDPISGHATLYWYRQILGQGPELLVQFQDESVVDDSQLPKDRFSAERLKGVDSTLKIQPAELGDSAMYLCASSLTGKGSYEQYFGPGTRLTVT.

This clone occurred a few times. This sequence joins TRBV6-5 and TRBJ1-2, with TRBD1 as a possible D gene (5 bases). V was shortened by 9 bases and J by 4 bases, with 18 bases between the two germline ends. Germline-derived CDR1 and CDR2 are MNHEY and SVGAGI. The CDR3 runs 14 residues. CDR3 loop: CASRDNWGGYGYTF. The CDR3 DNA reads TGTGCCAGTAGAGACAACTGGGGGGGCTATGGCTACACCTTC.

The chain uses TRBV7-9 and TRBJ2-1; TRBD1 or TRBD2 may be the D gene (6 bases each). Germline V lookup: CDR1 SEHNR, CDR2 FQNEAQ (reference sequence). The CDR3 extends over 17 amino acids. V shed 5 bases and J shed 0 bases, with 17 bases lying between them. This chain's CDR3 is CASSPRLRDNSYNEQFF. CDR3 nucleotides: TGTGCCAGCAGCCCCCGCTTGCGGGACAACTCCTACAATGAGCAGTTCTTC.

The chain is built from TRBV5-1 and TRBJ2-2, with TRBD1 as a possible D gene (5 bases). V was clipped by 2 bases and J by 6 bases, with 11 bases between them. CDR1 and CDR2 (germline): SGHRS, YFSETQ. The CDR3 is 14 amino acids. This CDR3 reads CASSFEQGPGELFF. CDR3 sequence (DNA): TGCGCCAGCAGCTTTGAGCAGGGTCCCGGGGAGCTGTTTTTT.